This T cell receptor (beta chain) originates from a study of blood T cell repertoires in COVID-19. At the level of the study: From the United States, Italy and Spain came samples of acute and convalescent COVID-19.

Participants reported their clinical history, and cohort assignment relied on those reports. V gave up 6 bases and J gave up 3 bases; unmatched junction bases: 2. CDR1 is MDHEN and CDR2 is SYDVKM in the germline V gene. The CDR3 is made up of 12 amino acids. Original processing methods: Researchers report that nucleated cell counts were estimated from reference gene primer amplification. Sequencing was performed with immunoSEQ multiplex PCR; in TCRdb, only in-frame clones are kept and a portion is missing. That table gives V, J and clone size, and the DNA gave D and trimming. The sample has some 200,000 clones, 89% seen once; the top ten hold about 8.8%.

This chain joins TRBV28 and TRBJ2-7; TRBD1 matches 7 bases. Sequenced material: PBMCs or T cells enriched from blood (not recorded which). The TCR was taken from a woman under 30 who had recovered from COVID-19. The CDR3 sequence is CASRRQGYEQYF. The CDR3 DNA is TGTGCCAGCAGGCGACAGGGCTACGAGCAGTACTTC.